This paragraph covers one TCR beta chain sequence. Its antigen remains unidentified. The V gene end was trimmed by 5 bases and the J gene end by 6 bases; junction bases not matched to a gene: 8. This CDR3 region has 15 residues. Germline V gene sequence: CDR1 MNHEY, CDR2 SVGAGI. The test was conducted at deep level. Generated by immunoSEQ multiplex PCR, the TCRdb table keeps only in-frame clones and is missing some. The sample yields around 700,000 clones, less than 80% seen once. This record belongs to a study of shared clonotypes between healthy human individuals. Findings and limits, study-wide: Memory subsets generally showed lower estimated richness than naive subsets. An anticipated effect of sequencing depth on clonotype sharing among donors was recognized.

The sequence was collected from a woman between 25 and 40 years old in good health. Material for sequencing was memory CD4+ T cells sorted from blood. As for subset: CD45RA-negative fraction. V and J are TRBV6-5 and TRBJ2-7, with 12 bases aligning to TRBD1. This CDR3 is CASSTRDRGRVEQYF. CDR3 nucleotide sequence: TGTGCCAGCAGTACCCGGGACAGGGGGCGCGTCGAGCAGTACTTC.